These T cell receptor beta chains were read from a single sample in a study of T-cell memory formation after mild COVID-19. TCRdb itself ran the 5' RACE reads through MiXCR, one entry per CDR3 protein. The sample includes 240,000 or so distinct CDR3 sequences, 8.5% to 9.5% of them seen just once. The sequencing input was PBMCs or a T cell subset sorted from them (not recorded which). Receptors were obtained from a man between 18 and 35 years old who had mild COVID-19 (a few samples of this study predate the infection). Cell type and time point are not known. CDR3s include the opening cysteine and the closing phenylalanine or tryptophan. D genes are given only for firm matches. Expanded clones are given a class, and other clones once, few, many or no size at all.

V,size,D,J,CDR3,DNA
TRBV7-9,.,.,TRBJ1-2,CASSLVAAFYGYTF,TGTGCCAGCAGCTTAGTCGCAGCCTTCTATGGCTACACCTTC
TRBV4-2,.,.,TRBJ1-2,CASSQEAGVIGGYTF,TGTGCCAGCAGCCAAGAAGCGGGGGTGATTGGTGGCTACACCTTC
TRBV6-5,few,TRBD2,TRBJ2-4,CASSLAVAGGRNIQYF,TGTGCCAGCAGTTTGGCAGTGGCGGGGGGGCGCAACATTCAGTACTTC
TRBV15,few,.,TRBJ1-2,CATTRTSTSYGYTF,TGTGCCACCACCAGGACAAGTACGTCCTATGGCTACACCTTC
TRBV5-1,.,.,TRBJ2-3,CASSIGLADTQYF,TGCGCCAGCAGCATCGGGTTAGCAGACACGCAGTATTTT
TRBV5-1,.,TRBD1,TRBJ1-2,CASSPQGDHRIGYTF,TGCGCCAGCAGCCCTCAGGGGGACCACCGTATCGGCTACACCTTC
TRBV12-3/TRBV12-4,.,TRBD2,TRBJ2-5,CASSSHGGGGRVTQYF,TGTGCCAGCAGTTCCCATGGCGGGGGAGGGCGGGTGACCCAGTACTTC
TRBV19,.,.,TRBJ1-5,CASSPDPILSQHF,TGTGCCAGTAGCCCAGACCCCATCTTGTCCCAGCATTTT
TRBV4-1,.,.,TRBJ2-5,CASSQERETQYF,TGCGCCAGCAGCCAAGAGAGGGAGACCCAGTACTTC
TRBV3-1,few,TRBD1,TRBJ2-6,CASSEFRTGTGANVLTF,TGTGCCAGCAGCGAGTTTCGGACAGGGACTGGGGCCAACGTCCTGACTTTC
TRBV20-1,.,.,TRBJ2-7,CSALIGDEQYF,TGCAGTGCTCTAATTGGTGACGAGCAGTACTTC
TRBV12-3/TRBV12-4,.,.,TRBJ2-3,CASSPRGPSDTQYF,TGTGCCAGCAGCCCGAGGGGTCCGTCAGATACGCAGTATTTT
TRBV10-3,.,TRBD1,TRBJ2-2,CAISERGDRVNTGELFF,TGTGCCATCAGTGAGCGCGGGGACAGGGTGAACACCGGGGAGCTGTTTTTT
TRBV29-1,many,.,TRBJ1-5,CSVDVRKLDRRGNQPQHF,TGCAGCGTTGACGTCAGGAAATTAGACAGACGGGGAAATCAGCCCCAGCATTTT
TRBV2,few,TRBD1,TRBJ2-5,CARVPGTGEVETQYF,TGTGCCAGGGTACCCGGGACAGGGGAAGTAGAGACCCAGTACTTC
TRBV7-2,.,.,TRBJ2-2,CASSLSLGTYTNTGELFF,TGTGCCAGCAGCTTAAGCCTCGGGACCTATACGAACACCGGGGAGCTGTTTTTT
TRBV18,few,TRBD1,TRBJ1-2,CASSPTVTGGELGYTF,TGTGCCAGCTCACCAACCGTAACAGGGGGCGAGCTCGGCTACACCTTC
TRBV24-1,few,TRBD2,TRBJ2-5,CATSAGGETQYF,TGTGCCACCAGCGCGGGGGGGGAGACCCAGTACTTC
TRBV7-6,.,.,TRBJ2-5,CASSLAIGETQYF,TGTGCCAGCAGCTTAGCCATAGGAGAGACCCAGTACTTC
TRBV9,few,.,TRBJ1-6,CASSESSMVTMWGPLHF,TGTGCCAGCAGTGAATCCTCGATGGTGACCATGTGGGGACCCCTCCACTTT
TRBV10-3,.,TRBD1,TRBJ1-2,CATTTGTGGAGYGYTF,TGTGCCACTACAACCGGTACAGGGGGCGCCGGCTATGGCTACACCTTC
TRBV20-1,.,.,TRBJ2-7,CSARLNAGQTSYEQYF,TGCAGTGCTCGTCTTAATGCGGGACAAACATCCTACGAGCAGTACTTC
TRBV7-9,many,.,TRBJ2-1,CASSPLPLEQFF,TGTGCCAGCAGCCCCCTCCCCCTAGAGCAGTTCTTC
TRBV5-1,.,.,TRBJ2-5,CASSRGPVPAQETQYF,TGCGCCAGCAGTCGGGGTCCCGTTCCAGCCCAAGAGACCCAGTACTTC
TRBV29-1,.,TRBD2,TRBJ2-5,CSVVGPGGETQYF,TGCAGCGTTGTCGGGCCCGGGGGGGAGACCCAGTACTTC
TRBV4-1,.,.,TRBJ1-1,CASSRSPQGDTEAFF,TGCGCCAGCAGCCGCTCTCCACAGGGTGACACTGAAGCTTTCTTT
TRBV12-3/TRBV12-4,.,.,TRBJ1-2,CASSPGEGLNYGYTF,TGTGCCAGCAGTCCCGGGGAGGGGCTGAACTATGGCTACACCTTC
TRBV6-5,few,TRBD1,TRBJ1-2,CASSYQDRDRGYTF,TGTGCCAGCAGTTACCAGGACAGGGATCGTGGCTACACCTTC
TRBV29-1,few,.,TRBJ2-2,CSVGHTNTGELFF,TGCAGCGTGGGGCATACGAACACCGGGGAGCTGTTTTTT
TRBV5-1,.,.,TRBJ2-3,CASSPWLDSTDTQYF,TGCGCCAGCAGCCCCTGGTTAGATAGCACAGATACGCAGTATTTT
TRBV5-6,many,.,TRBJ2-7,CASRAAGENYEQYF,TGTGCCAGCAGAGCGGCAGGCGAAAACTACGAGCAGTACTTC
TRBV7-2,.,TRBD1,TRBJ1-6,CASSLLAGGNSPLHF,TGTGCCAGCAGCTTATTAGCAGGGGGAAATTCACCCCTCCACTTT
TRBV4-1,many,TRBD2,TRBJ2-5,CASSQQLAGAKTQYF,TGCGCCAGCAGCCAACAACTAGCGGGGGCGAAGACCCAGTACTTC
TRBV7-6,many,TRBD1,TRBJ2-1,CASSPGQGIRNEQFF,TGTGCCAGCAGCCCCGGACAGGGGATTAGAAATGAGCAGTTCTTC
TRBV20-1,.,.,TRBJ2-1,CSAQGLYNEQFF,TGCAGTGCCCAGGGACTTTACAATGAGCAGTTCTTC
TRBV12-3/TRBV12-4,.,TRBD2,TRBJ2-3,CASSGPSGDTDTQYF,TGTGCCAGCAGTGGCCCAAGCGGGGACACAGATACGCAGTATTTT
TRBV3-1,.,.,TRBJ2-5,CASSQDLGEQETQYF,TGTGCCAGCAGCCAAGATCTGGGCGAACAGGAGACCCAGTACTTC
TRBV7-2,few,.,TRBJ2-3,CASSSRRFADTQYF,TGTGCCAGCAGCTCACGGAGATTTGCAGATACGCAGTATTTT
TRBV20-1,.,.,TRBJ1-2,CSATMGQRGYTF,TGCAGTGCCACTATGGGACAACGCGGCTACACCTTC
TRBV18,few,.,TRBJ1-1,CASSQDTTELEAFF,TGTGCCAGCTCACAGGACACCACTGAGCTTGAAGCTTTCTTT
TRBV4-3,few,TRBD1,TRBJ2-2,CASSQDGRGHFTGELFF,TGCGCCAGCAGCCAAGATGGCAGGGGGCATTTTACCGGGGAGCTGTTTTTT
TRBV5-5,.,.,TRBJ2-6,CASSHAGGVSGANALTF,TGTGCCAGCAGCCACGCGGGCGGGGTCTCTGGGGCCAACGCCCTGACTTTC
TRBV3-1,.,TRBD2,TRBJ2-1,CASSGKWSGGNEQFF,TGTGCCAGCAGCGGGAAATGGAGCGGGGGTAATGAGCAGTTCTTC
TRBV20-1,many,.,TRBJ1-6,CSARPAGSYNSPLHF,TGCAGTGCTAGACCTGCAGGCTCCTATAATTCACCCCTCCACTTT
TRBV5-1,many,.,TRBJ2-2,CASIDAGFTGELFF,TGCGCCAGCATAGATGCAGGGTTCACCGGGGAGCTGTTTTTT
TRBV3-1,few,TRBD1,TRBJ1-2,CASSQGQGNGYTF,TGTGCCAGCAGCCAGGGACAGGGTAACGGCTACACCTTC
TRBV12-3/TRBV12-4,few,.,TRBJ1-5,CASSFGTPRQPQHF,TGTGCCAGCAGTTTCGGAACCCCACGTCAGCCCCAGCATTTT
TRBV7-8,.,.,TRBJ2-1,CASSLAIGGQFF,TGTGCCAGCAGCTTAGCGATCGGGGGGCAGTTCTTC
TRBV4-3,many,TRBD2,TRBJ2-1,CASSHERGGIYNEQFF,TGCGCCAGCAGCCACGAGCGGGGGGGCATCTACAATGAGCAGTTCTTC
TRBV29-1,many,.,TRBJ2-1,CSVDTGSNEQFF,TGCAGCGTCGATACAGGGTCCAATGAGCAGTTCTTC
TRBV30,.,TRBD1,TRBJ2-7,CAWTRQGNVQYF,TGTGCCTGGACAAGACAGGGTAATGTGCAGTACTTC
TRBV19,.,.,TRBJ2-5,CASSIGGKETQYF,TGTGCCAGTAGTATCGGGGGAAAAGAGACCCAGTACTTC
TRBV20-1,few,TRBD2,TRBJ2-5,CSAIDAGGQETQYF,TGCAGTGCTATTGACGCGGGGGGACAAGAGACCCAGTACTTC
TRBV29-1,few,.,TRBJ1-1,CSVPRDTDFEAFF,TGCAGCGTTCCCCGGGACACCGATTTTGAAGCTTTCTTT
TRBV19,.,TRBD1,TRBJ2-5,CASSIVGTGLETQYF,TGTGCCAGTAGTATAGTTGGGACAGGGTTGGAGACCCAGTACTTC
TRBV13,few,.,TRBJ1-6,CASSPAGTVNSPLHF,TGTGCCAGCAGCCCTGCCGGGACGGTTAATTCACCCCTCCACTTT
TRBV4-2,.,.,TRBJ2-7,CASSQDIVGPAGF,TGTGCCAGCAGCCAAGATATTGTGGGTCCGGCTGGCTTC
TRBV20-1,.,TRBD1,TRBJ2-1,CSARQGVDEQFF,TGCAGTGCCCGACAGGGGGTGGATGAGCAGTTCTTC
TRBV5-1,few,TRBD1,TRBJ2-1,CASGNQGADEQFF,TGCGCCAGCGGAAACCAGGGGGCTGATGAGCAGTTCTTC
TRBV6-6,few,.,TRBJ2-3,CASSFPSRTDTQYF,TGTGCCAGCAGTTTCCCCTCGAGGACAGATACGCAGTATTTT